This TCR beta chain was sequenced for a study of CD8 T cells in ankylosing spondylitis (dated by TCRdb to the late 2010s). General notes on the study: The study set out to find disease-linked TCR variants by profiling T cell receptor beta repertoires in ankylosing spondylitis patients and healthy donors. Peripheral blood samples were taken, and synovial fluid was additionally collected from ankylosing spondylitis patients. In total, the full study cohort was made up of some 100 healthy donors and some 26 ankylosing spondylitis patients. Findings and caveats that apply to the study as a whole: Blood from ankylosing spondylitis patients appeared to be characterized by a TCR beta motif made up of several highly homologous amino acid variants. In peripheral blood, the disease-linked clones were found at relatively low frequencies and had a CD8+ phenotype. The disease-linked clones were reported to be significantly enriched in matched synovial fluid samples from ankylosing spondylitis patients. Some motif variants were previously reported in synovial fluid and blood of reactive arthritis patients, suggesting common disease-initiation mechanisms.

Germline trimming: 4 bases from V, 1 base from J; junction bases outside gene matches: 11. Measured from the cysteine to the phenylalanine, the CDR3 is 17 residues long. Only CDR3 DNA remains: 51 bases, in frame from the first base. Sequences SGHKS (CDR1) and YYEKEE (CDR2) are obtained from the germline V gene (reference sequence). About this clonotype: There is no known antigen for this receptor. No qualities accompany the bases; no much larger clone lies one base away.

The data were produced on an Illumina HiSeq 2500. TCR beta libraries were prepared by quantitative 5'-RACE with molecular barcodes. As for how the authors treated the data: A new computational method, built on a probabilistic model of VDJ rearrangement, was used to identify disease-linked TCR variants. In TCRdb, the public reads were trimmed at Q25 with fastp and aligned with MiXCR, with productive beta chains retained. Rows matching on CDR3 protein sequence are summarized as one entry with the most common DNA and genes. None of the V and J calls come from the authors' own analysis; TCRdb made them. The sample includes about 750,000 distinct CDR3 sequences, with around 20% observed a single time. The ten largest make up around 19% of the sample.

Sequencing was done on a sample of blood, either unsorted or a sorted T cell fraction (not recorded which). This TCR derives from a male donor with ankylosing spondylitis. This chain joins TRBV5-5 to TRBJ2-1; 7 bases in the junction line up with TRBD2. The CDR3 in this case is CASSPFLGGISYNEQFF. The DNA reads TGTGCCAGCAGCCCCTTTTTGGGAGGGATATCCTACAATGAGCAGTTCTTC.